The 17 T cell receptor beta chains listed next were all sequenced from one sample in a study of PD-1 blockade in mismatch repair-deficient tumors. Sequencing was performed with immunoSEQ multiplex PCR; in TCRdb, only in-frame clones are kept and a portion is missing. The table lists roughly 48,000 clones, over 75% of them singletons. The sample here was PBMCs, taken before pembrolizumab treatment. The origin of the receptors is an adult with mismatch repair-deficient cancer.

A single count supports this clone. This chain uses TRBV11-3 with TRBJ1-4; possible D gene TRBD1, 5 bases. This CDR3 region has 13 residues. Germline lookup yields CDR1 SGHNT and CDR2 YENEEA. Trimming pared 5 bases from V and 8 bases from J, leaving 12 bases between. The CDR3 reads CASSAGYGEKLFF. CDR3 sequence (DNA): TGTGCCAGCAGCGCAGGGTATGGGGAAAAACTGTTTTTT.

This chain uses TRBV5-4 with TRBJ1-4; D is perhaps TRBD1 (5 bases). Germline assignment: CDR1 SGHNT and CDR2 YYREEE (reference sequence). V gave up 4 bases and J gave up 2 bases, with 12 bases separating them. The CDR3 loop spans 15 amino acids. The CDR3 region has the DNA TGTGCCAGCAGCCGAACGCGGGGCACTAATGAAAAACTGTTTTTT. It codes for CASSRTRGTNEKLFF.

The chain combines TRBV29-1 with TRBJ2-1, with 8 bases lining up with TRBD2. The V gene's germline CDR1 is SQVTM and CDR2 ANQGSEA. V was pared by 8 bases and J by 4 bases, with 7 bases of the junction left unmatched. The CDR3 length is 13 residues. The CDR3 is CSLTSGWYNEQFF. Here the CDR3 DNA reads TGCAGCCTTACTAGCGGATGGTACAATGAGCAGTTCTTC.

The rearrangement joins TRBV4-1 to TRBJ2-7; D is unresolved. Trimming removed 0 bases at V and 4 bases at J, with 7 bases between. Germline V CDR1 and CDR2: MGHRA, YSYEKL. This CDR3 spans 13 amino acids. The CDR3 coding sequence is TGCGCCAGCAGCCAAGAGATTAATTACGAGCAGTACTTC. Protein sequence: CASSQEINYEQYF.

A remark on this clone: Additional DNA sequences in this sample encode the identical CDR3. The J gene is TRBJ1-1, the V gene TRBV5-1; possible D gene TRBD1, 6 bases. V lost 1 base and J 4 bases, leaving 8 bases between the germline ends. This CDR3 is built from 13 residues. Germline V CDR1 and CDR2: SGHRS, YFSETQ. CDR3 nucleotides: TGCGCCAGCAGCTTGCGAGGGGGCACTGAAGCTTTCTTT. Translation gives CASSLRGGTEAFF. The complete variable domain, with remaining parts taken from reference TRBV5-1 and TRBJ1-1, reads KAGVTQTPRYLIKTRGQQVTLSCSPISGHRSVSWYQQTPGQGLQFLFEYFSETQRNKGNFPGRFSGRQFSNSRSEMNVSTLELGDSALYLCASSLRGGTEAFFGQGTRLTVV.

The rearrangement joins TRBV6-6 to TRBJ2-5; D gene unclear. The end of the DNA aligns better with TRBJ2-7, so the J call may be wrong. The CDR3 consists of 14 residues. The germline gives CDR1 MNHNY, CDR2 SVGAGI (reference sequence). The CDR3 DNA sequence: TGTGCCAGCAGTTACCTAATGGACTCCTACGAGCAGTACTTC. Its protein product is CASSYLMDSYEQYF.

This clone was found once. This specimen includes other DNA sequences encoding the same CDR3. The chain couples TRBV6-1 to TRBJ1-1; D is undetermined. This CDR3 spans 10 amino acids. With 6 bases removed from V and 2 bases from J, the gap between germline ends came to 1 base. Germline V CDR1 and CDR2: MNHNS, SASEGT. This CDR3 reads CASRNTEAFF. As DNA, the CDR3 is TGTGCCAGCAGAAACACTGAAGCTTTCTTT.

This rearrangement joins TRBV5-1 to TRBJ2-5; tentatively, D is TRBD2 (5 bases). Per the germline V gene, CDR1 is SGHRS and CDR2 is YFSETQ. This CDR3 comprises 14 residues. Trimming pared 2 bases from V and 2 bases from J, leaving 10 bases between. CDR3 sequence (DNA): TGCGCCAGCAGCTTATCCGGGAATCAAGAGACCCAGTACTTC. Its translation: CASSLSGNQETQYF.

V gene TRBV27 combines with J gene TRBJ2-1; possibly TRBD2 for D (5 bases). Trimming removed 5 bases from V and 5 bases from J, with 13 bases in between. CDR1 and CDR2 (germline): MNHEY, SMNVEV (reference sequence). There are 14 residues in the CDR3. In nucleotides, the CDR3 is TGTGCCAGCAGTACCGGGATGGGGAACAATGAGCAGTTCTTC. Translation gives CASSTGMGNNEQFF.

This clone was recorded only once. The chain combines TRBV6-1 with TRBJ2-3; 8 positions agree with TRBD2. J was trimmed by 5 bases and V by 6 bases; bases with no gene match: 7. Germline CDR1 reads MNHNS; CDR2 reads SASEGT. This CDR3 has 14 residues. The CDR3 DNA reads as TGTGCCAGCAGGGTCGCTAGCGGGTTAGATACGCAGTATTTT. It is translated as CASRVASGLDTQYF.

The CDR3 is CASSVPQGSNEDYGYTF. CDR3 sequence (DNA): TGTGCCAGCAGCGTACCCCAGGGTAGTAACGAGGACTATGGCTACACCTTC. This chain uses TRBV9 with TRBJ1-2, with a weak D call TRBD1 (5 bases). Germline V gene data show CDR1 as SGDLS and CDR2 as YYNGEE. The CDR3 extends over 17 amino acids. V lost 1 base, J lost 3 bases, and 19 bases lay in between.

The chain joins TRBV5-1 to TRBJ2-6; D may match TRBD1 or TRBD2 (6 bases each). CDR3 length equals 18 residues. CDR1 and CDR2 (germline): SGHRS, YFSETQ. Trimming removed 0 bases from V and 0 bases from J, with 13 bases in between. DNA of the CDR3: TGCGCCAGCAGCTTGGCCGGGGGCGAAAGCTCTGGGGCCAACGTCCTGACTTTC. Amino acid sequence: CASSLAGGESSGANVLTF.

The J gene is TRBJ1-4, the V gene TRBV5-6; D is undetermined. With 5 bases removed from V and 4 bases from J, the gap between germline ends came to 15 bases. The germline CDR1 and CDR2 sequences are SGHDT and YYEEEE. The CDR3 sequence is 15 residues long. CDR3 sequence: CASSTGRVLNEKLFF. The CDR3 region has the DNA TGTGCCAGCAGTACTGGAAGGGTCCTTAATGAAAAACTGTTTTTT. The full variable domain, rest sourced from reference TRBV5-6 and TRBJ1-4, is DAGVTQSPTHLIKTRGQQVTLRCSPKSGHDTVSWYQQALGQGPQFIFQYYEEEERQRGNFPDRFSGHQFPNYSSELNVNALLLGDSALYLCASSTGRVLNEKLFFGSGTQLSVL.

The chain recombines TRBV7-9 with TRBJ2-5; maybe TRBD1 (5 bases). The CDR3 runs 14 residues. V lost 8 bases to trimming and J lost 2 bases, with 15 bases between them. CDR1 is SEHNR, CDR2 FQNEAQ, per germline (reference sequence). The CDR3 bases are TGTGCCAGCTCTGCAGGCAGGGAACAAGAGACCCAGTACTTC. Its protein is CASSAGREQETQYF.

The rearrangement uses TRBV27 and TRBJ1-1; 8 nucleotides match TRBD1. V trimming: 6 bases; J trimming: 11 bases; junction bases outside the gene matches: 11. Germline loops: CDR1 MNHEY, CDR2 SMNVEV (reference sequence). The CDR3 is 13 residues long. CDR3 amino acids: CASREGQGSFAFF. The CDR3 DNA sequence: TGTGCCAGCAGGGAAGGACAGGGCTCGTTCGCTTTCTTT.

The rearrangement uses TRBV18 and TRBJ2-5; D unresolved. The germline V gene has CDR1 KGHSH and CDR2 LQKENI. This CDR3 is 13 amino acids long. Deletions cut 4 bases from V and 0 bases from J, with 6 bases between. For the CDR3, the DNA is TGTGCCAGCTCACTCATAGACCAAGAGACCCAGTACTTC. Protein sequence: CASSLIDQETQYF.

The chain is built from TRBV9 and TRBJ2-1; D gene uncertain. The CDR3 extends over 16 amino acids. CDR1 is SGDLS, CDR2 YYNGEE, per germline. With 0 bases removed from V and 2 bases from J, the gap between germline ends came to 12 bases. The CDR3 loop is CASSVVLASPYNEQFF. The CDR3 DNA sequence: TGTGCCAGCAGCGTAGTCTTGGCGAGCCCCTACAATGAGCAGTTCTTC.